The source of this T cell receptor beta chain is a study of T cells in Graves' hyperthyroidism and ophthalmopathy. V lost 4 bases and J lost 2, with 14 bases in between. Germline-derived CDR1 and CDR2 are KGHSH and LQKENI. The CDR3 runs 15 residues. Patients were excluded because of uncontrolled infection, other autoimmune disease, pregnancy or lactation. PBMCs stemmed from about 9.5 ml fresh peripheral blood. From RNA transcripts, TCR beta CDR3 regions were amplified. The primer set for the first-round RT-PCR of the TCR CDR3 was HTBI. MiXCR, run by TCRdb on the multiplex PCR reads, gives a single entry per CDR3 protein. The sample lists around 300,000 distinct CDR3 sequences, roughly 15% occurring once.

The chain combines TRBV18 with TRBJ2-5; TRBD1 is a possible D gene (6 bases). Material: blood. The TCR comes from a woman between 40 and 50 years old with Graves' ophthalmopathy. The CDR3 DNA is TGTGCCAGCTCACAGGACAGCCAGGTTCAAGAGACCCAGTACTTC. It translates to CASSQDSQVQETQYF.